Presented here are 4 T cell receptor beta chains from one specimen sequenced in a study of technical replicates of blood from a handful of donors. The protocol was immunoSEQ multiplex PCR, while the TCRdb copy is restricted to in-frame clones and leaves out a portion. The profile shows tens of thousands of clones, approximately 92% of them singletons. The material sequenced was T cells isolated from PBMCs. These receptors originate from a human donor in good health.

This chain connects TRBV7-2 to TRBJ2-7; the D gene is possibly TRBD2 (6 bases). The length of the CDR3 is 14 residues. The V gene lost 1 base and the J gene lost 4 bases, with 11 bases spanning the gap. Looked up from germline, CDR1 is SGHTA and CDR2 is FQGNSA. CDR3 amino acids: CASSLEGLEYEQYF. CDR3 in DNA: TGTGCCAGCAGCTTAGAGGGACTTGAATACGAGCAGTACTTC.

CDR3 amino acids: CSVEVNSLEEKLFF. CDR3 nucleotide sequence: TGCAGCGTTGAAGTTAACAGTCTCGAGGAAAAACTGTTTTTT. The chain recombines TRBV29-1 with TRBJ1-4; D remains unclear. Trimming cost V 1 base and J 8 bases, with 14 bases left between them. The CDR3 covers 14 residues. Per germline, CDR1 SQVTM and CDR2 ANQGSEA.

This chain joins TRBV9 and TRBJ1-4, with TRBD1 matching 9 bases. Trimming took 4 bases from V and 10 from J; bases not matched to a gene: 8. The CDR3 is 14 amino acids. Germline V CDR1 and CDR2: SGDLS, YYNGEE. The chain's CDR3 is CASSPGQGDVKLFF. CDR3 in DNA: TGTGCCAGCAGCCCGGGACAGGGCGATGTAAAACTGTTTTTT.

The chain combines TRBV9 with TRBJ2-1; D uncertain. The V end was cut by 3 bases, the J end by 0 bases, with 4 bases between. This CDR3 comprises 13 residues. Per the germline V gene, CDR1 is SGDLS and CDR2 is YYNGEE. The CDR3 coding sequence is TGTGCCAGCAGCGCTAGCTCCTACAATGAGCAGTTCTTC. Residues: CASSASSYNEQFF.